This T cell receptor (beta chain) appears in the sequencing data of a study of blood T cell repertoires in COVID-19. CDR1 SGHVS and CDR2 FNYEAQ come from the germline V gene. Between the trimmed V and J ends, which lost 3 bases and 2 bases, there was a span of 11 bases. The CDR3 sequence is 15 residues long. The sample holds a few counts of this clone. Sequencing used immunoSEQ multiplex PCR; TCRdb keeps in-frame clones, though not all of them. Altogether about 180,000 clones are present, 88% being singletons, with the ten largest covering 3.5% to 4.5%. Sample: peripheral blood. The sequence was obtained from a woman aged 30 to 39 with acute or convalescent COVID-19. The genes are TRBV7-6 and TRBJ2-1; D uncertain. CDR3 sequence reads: CASSFGRSPYNEQFF. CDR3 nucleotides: TGTGCCAGCAGCTTTGGTCGGAGCCCCTACAATGAGCAGTTCTTC.